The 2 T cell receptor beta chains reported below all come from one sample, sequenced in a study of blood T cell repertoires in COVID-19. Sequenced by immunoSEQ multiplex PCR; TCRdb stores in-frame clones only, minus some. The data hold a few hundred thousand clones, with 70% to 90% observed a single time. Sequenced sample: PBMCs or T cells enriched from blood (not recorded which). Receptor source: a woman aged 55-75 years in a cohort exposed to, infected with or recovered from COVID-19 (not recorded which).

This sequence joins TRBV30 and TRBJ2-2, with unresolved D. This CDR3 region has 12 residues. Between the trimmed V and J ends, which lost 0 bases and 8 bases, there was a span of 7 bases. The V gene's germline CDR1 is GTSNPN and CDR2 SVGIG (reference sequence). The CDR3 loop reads CAWSVRRGELFF. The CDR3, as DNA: TGTGCCTGGAGTGTCCGTCGGGGGGAGCTGTTTTTT.

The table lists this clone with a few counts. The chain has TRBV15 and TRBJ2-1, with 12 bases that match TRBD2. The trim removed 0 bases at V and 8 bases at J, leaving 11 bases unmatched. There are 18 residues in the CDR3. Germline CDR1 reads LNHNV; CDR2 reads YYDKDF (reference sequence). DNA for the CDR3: TGTGCCACCAGCAGAGATCAACCCCTAGCGGGAGGGCCCTATGAGCAGTTCTTC. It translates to CATSRDQPLAGGPYEQFF.